The 9 T cell receptor beta chains listed next were all sequenced from one sample in a study of tumor and adjacent non-tumor tissue in lung cancer. RNA was extracted from bulk tissue without any cell sorting. Three rounds of nested PCR, following a modified ARM-PCR protocol, produced the TCRbeta library. A single record per CDR3 protein comes from TCRdb applying MiXCR to the multiplex PCR reads. The sample includes around 210,000 distinct CDR3 sequences, 70% to 75% of them seen just once. Material: lung tumor tissue. The receptor set was obtained from a man aged 55 to 69 with non-small cell lung cancer.

Only a few counts were recorded for this clonotype. The genes are TRBV7-9 and TRBJ1-1; 7 nucleotides match TRBD1. The CDR3 is 16 residues long. The trim removed 5 bases at V and 5 bases at J, leaving 14 bases unmatched. Germline loops: CDR1 SEHNR, CDR2 FQNEAQ (reference sequence). CDR3 DNA sequence: TGTGCCAGCAGCCTGAGACAGGGACAGAGGGAGACTGAAGCTTTCTTT. This sequence encodes CASSLRQGQRETEAFF.

A remark on this clonotype: Compared with germline, one end of the junction differs, possibly owing to a read error. This chain uses TRBV11-2 with TRBJ1-2, with TRBD1 identical over 8 bases. Germline V gene sequence: CDR1 SGHAT, CDR2 FQNNGV. The CDR3 has 15 amino acids. The CDR3 reads CVSSIPSGQGAGYTF. The DNA for the CDR3 is TGTGTCAGCAGCATCCCCTCGGGGCAGGGGGCTGGCTACACCTTC.

This clonotype has more than one count but fewer than ten. This may arise from a read error, as a much more abundant clone is one base away. The chain joins TRBV6-1 to TRBJ2-2, with 7 bases identical to TRBD2. Germline V gene data show CDR1 as MNHNS and CDR2 as SASEGT. There are 13 residues in the CDR3. V was clipped by 5 bases and J by 5 bases; unmatched bases: 2. This chain's CDR3 is CASSKLATGELFF. CDR3 nucleotide sequence: TGTGCCAGCAGTAAACTAGCGACCGGGGAGCTGTTTTTT.

As for this clonotype: As the CDR3 is not closed by the conserved phenylalanine or tryptophan, this likely results from a read error. The V and J genes are TRBV12-3 or TRBV12-4 and TRBJ1-6; TRBD1 might be the D (5 bases). This CDR3 is built from 13 residues. Trimming pared 9 bases from V and 6 bases from J, leaving 12 bases between. The CDR3 protein is CASRDGANSPLHY. The CDR3 DNA is TGTGCCAGTAGAGACGGGGCTAATTCACCCCTCCACTAT.

Worth noting for this clonotype: At one boundary the junction diverges from the germline segment, which might be a read error. The gene calls are TRBV11-2 and TRBJ2-2; 7 bases match TRBD2. Germline CDR1 SGHAT, CDR2 FQNNGV. The CDR3 has 15 residues. In nucleotides, the CDR3 is TGTGCCAGCAGCTTTCGGACCGCGGGCAGCGGGGAACTGTTTTTT. Translating gives CASSFRTAGSGELFF.

This clonotype was counted at least ten times. The chain carries TRBV11-1 and TRBJ2-3; 11 bases map to TRBD2. Germline-derived CDR1 and CDR2 are SGHAT and FQDESV (reference sequence). The CDR3 covers 17 residues. J gave up 0 bases and V 1 base, and 3 bases lay outside the gene matches. DNA of the CDR3: TGTGCCAGCAGCTTAGTTGGGACTAGCGGTAGCACAGATACGCAGTATTTT. This translates into CASSLVGTSGSTDTQYF.

Comments on this clonotype: Possible read error: a much larger clone is one base away. V and J are TRBV6-1 and TRBJ2-7; 11 bases agree with TRBD2. V was clipped by 7 bases and J by 1 base; unmatched bases: 9. From germline, CDR1 is MNHNS and CDR2 SASEGT. This CDR3 is 16 amino acids long. CDR3 region: CASIARGTSGSYEQYF. In DNA form, the CDR3 reads TGTGCCAGCATTGCGAGGGGGACTAGCGGTTCCTACGAGCAGTACTTC.

The sample holds a few counts of this clonotype. The rearrangement joins TRBV10-2 to TRBJ1-5, with D perhaps matching TRBD1 (5 bases). Per germline, CDR1 WSHSY and CDR2 SAAADI. The V gene lost 3 bases and the J gene lost 4 bases, with 13 bases spanning the gap. This CDR3 contains 15 residues. In DNA form, the CDR3 reads TGCGCCAGCAGTGAATCCTCGGGGGGGAATCAGCCCCAGCATTTT. This codes for CASSESSGGNQPQHF.

V gene TRBV6-1 combines with J gene TRBJ2-7, with D maybe TRBD2 (6 bases). The CDR3 is made up of 14 amino acids. Germline V gene sequence: CDR1 MNHNS, CDR2 SASEGT. V lost 5 bases, J lost 3 bases, and 14 bases lay in between. Here the CDR3 reads CASSTPGLSYEQYF. The CDR3 DNA reads TGTGCCAGCAGTACACCGGGACTCAGCTACGAGCAGTACTTC.